This T cell receptor beta chain is from a study of metastatic and nonmetastatic thyroid tumors. Study background: Patients with malignant and benign thyroid disease provided blood and tumor or nodule tissue, whose repertoires were compared.

Overall study findings and caveats: Compared with benign nodules, malignant thyroid tumors were reported to have significantly higher TCR beta diversity in both blood and tumor.

Per the original data handling: The distant-metastasis classifier for papillary thyroid cancer was built from CDR3 differences across clinicopathological groups. Through MiXCR, TCRdb re-clonotyped the PCR reads. In this record, the V and J calls reflect TCRdb's handling and not the investigators' own analysis. Among tens of thousands of clones, about 4% were seen once, and the ten largest hold about a fifth. This clone was picked up many times. Its antigen remains unidentified. Germline V gene sequence: CDR1 SGHRS, CDR2 YFSETQ. V was clipped by 4 bases and J by 1 base; unmatched bases: 17. The CDR3 spans 18 residues. No treatment had been given to any patient before thyroid surgery.

The clonotype originates from a female donor with papillary thyroid cancer or a benign thyroid nodule (not recorded which). Some clones in this sample may be carry-over from other donors' samples. Sequenced input: blood. The chain employs TRBV5-1 and TRBJ2-7, with TRBD1 matching over 7 bases. The DNA of the CDR3 is TGCGCCAGCAGCCGTCCCGGTTTCGGGGCAGGGGGATCCTACGAGCAGTACTTC. As protein: CASSRPGFGAGGSYEQYF.